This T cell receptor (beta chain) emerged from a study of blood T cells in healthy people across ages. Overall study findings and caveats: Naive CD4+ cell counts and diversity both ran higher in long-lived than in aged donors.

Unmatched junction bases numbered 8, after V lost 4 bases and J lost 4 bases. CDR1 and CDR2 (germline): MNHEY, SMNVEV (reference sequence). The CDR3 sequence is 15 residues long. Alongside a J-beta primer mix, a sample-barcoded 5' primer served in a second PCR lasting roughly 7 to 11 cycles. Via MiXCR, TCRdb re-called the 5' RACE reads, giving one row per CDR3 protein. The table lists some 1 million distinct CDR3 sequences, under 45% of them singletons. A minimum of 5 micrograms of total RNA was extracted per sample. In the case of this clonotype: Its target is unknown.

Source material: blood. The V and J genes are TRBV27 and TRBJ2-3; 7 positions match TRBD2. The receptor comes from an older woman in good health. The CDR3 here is CASSSRPLAPDTQYF. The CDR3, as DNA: TGTGCCAGCAGTTCCCGACCACTAGCGCCAGATACGCAGTATTTT.